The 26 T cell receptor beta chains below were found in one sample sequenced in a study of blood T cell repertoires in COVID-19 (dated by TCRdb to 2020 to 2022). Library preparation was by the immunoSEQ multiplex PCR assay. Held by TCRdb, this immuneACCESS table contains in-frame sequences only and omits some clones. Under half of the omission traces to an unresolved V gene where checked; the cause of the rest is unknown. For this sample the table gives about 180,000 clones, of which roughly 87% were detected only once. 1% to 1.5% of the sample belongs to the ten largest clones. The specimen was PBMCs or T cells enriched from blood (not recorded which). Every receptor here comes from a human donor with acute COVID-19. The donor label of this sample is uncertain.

The CDR3 region is CASSLASGYGYTF. The DNA of the CDR3 is TGCGCCAGCAGCCTAGCCAGTGGCTATGGCTACACCTTC. The rearrangement uses TRBV4-1 and TRBJ1-2; D is unclear. Germline V lookup: CDR1 MGHRA, CDR2 YSYEKL. Deletions cut 4 bases from V and 4 bases from J, with 10 bases between. This CDR3 spans 13 amino acids.

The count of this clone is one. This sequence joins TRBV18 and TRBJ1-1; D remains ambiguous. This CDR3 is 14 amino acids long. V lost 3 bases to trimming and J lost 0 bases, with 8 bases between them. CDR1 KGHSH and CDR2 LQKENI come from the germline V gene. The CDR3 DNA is TGTGCCAGCTCACCGGTAAGCTTGAACACTGAAGCTTTCTTT. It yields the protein CASSPVSLNTEAFF.

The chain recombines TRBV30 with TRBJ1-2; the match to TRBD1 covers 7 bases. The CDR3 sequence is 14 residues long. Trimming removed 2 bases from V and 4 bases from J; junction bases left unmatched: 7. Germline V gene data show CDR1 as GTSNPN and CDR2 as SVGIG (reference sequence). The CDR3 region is CAWSTGEGFYGYTF. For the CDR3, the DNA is TGTGCCTGGAGTACAGGGGAAGGTTTCTATGGCTACACCTTC.

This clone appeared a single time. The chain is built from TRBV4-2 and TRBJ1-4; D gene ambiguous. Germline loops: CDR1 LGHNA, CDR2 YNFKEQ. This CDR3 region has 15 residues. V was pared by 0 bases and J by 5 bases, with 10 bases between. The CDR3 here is CASSQEHRSNEKLFF. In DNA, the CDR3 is TGTGCCAGCAGCCAAGAGCACCGAAGCAATGAAAAACTGTTTTTT.

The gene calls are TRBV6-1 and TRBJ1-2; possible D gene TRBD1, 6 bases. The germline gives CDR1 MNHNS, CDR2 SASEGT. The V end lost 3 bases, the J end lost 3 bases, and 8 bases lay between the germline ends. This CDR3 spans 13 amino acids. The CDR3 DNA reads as TGTGCCAGCAGTGACCCAGGGGACTATGGCTACACCTTC. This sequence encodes CASSDPGDYGYTF.

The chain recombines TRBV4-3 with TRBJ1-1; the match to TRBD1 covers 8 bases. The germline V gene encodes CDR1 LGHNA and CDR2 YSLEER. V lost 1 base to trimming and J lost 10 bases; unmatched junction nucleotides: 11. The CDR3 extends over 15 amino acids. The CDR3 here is CASSQAQGARGGAFF. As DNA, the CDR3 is TGCGCCAGCAGCCAAGCGCAGGGGGCGAGAGGGGGAGCTTTCTTT.

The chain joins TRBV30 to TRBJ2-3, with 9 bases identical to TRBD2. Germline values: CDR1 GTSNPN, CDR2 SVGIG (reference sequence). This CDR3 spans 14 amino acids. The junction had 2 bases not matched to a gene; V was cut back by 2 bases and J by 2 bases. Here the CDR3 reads CAWSKGLATDTQYF. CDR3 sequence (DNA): TGTGCCTGGAGTAAGGGACTAGCCACAGATACGCAGTATTTT.

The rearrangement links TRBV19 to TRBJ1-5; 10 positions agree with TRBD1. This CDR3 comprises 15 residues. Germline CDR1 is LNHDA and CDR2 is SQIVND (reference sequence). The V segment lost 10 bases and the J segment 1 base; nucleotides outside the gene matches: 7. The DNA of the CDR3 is TGTGCCAATAGCCGACAGGGGGCGAGCAATCAGCCCCAGCATTTT. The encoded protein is CANSRQGASNQPQHF.

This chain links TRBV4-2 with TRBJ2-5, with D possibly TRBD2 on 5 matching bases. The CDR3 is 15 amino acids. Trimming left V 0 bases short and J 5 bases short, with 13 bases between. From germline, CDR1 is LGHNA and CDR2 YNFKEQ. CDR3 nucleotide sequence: TGTGCCAGCAGCCAAGAAAGAGCGAGGGAGGAGACCCAGTACTTC. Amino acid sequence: CASSQERAREETQYF.

The CDR3 loop reads CASSLAWGGQPYEQYF. The CDR3 DNA reads as TGTGCCAGCAGCTTAGCGTGGGGGGGACAACCCTACGAGCAGTACTTC. The rearrangement joins TRBV7-9 to TRBJ2-7, with D tentatively TRBD2 (7 bases). CDR3 size: 16 residues. Trimming pared 0 bases from V and 2 bases from J, leaving 14 bases between. The germline V gene has CDR1 SEHNR and CDR2 FQNEAQ (reference sequence).

CDR3 DNA sequence: TGTGCCTGGGCAGAAGTCTCCTACGAGCAGTACTTC. It encodes CAWAEVSYEQYF. The chain links TRBV30 to TRBJ2-7; unclear D gene. CDR3 length equals 12 residues. Trimming stripped 5 bases from V and 0 bases from J, with 8 bases between. Germline V gives CDR1 GTSNPN, CDR2 SVGIG (reference sequence).

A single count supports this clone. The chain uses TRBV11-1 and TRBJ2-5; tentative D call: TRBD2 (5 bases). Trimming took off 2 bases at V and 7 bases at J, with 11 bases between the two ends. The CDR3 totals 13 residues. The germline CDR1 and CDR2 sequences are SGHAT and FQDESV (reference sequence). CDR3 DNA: TGTGCCAGCAGCTTAAGTAAGGGAGTGACCCAGTACTTC. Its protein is CASSLSKGVTQYF.

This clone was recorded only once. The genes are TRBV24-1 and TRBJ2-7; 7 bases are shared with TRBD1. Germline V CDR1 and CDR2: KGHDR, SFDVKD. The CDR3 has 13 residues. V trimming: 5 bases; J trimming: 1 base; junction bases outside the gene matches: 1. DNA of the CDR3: TGTGCCACCAGTGCACAGGGGTCCTACGAGCAGTACTTC. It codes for CATSAQGSYEQYF.

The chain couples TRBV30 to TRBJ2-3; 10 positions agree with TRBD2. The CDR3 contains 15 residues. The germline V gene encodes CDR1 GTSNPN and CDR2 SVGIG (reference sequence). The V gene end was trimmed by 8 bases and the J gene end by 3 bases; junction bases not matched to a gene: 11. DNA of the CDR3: TGTGCCCTGGGAACTAGCGGGGAATGGACAGATACGCAGTATTTT. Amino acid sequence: CALGTSGEWTDTQYF.

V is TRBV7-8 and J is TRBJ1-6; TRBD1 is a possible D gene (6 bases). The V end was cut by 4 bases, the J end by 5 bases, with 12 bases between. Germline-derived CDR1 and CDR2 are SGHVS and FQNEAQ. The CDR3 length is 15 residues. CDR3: CASSSDRTNNSPLHF. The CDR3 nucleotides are TGTGCCAGCAGCTCGGACAGAACGAATAATTCACCCCTCCACTTT.

CDR3 DNA sequence: TGTGCCAGCAGCTCCGAAGAGACCCAGTACTTC. This sequence encodes CASSSEETQYF. The J gene is TRBJ2-5, the V gene TRBV13; D not resolved. Per germline, CDR1 PRHDT and CDR2 FYEKMQ (reference sequence). This CDR3 is built from 11 residues. V lost 4 bases, J lost 3 bases, and 3 bases lay in between. Complete variable domain (other parts from reference TRBV13 and TRBJ2-5): AAGVIQSPRHLIKEKRETATLKCYPIPRHDTVYWYQQGPGQDPQFLISFYEKMQSDKGSIPDRFSAQQFSDYHSELNMSSLELGDSALYFCASSSEETQYFGPGTRLLVL.

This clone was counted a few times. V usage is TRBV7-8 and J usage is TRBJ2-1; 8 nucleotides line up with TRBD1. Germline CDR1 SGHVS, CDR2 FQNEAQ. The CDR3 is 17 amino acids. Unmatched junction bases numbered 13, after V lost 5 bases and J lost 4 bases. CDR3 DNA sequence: TGTGCCAGCAGCCACTGGGCCGGGACAGGTAATTACAATGAGCAGTTCTTC. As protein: CASSHWAGTGNYNEQFF.

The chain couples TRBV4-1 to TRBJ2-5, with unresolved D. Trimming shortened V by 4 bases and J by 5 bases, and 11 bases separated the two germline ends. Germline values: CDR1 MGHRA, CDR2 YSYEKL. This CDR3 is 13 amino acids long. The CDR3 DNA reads TGCGCCAGCAGCCCGACACTGGCGGAGACCCAGTACTTC. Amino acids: CASSPTLAETQYF.

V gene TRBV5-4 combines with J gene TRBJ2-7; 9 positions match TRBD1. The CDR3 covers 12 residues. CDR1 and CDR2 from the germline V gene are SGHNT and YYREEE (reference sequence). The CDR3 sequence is CPPTGGSYEQYF. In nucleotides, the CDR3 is TGTCCCCCGACAGGGGGTTCCTACGAGCAGTACTTC.

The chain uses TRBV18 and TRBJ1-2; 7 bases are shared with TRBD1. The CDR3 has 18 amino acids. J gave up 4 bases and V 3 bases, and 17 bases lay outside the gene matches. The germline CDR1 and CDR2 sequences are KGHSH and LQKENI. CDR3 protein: CASSPFLYRGAPGYGYTF. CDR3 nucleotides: TGTGCCAGCTCACCTTTCCTATACAGGGGCGCCCCTGGCTATGGCTACACCTTC.

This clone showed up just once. The CDR3 DNA follows: TGTGCCAGCAGCTTAGATTTTCTCGGTGGCTACACCTTC. It is translated as CASSLDFLGGYTF. V and J are TRBV7-2 and TRBJ1-2; D uncertain. This CDR3 is built from 13 residues. V shed 1 base and J shed 7 bases, with 10 bases lying between them. In germline, CDR1 is SGHTA, CDR2 FQGNSA.

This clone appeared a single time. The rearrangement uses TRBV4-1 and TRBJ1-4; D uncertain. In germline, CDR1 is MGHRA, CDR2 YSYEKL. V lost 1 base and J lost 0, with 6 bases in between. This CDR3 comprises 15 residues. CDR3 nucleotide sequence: TGCGCCAGCAGCCAAGGTTCTTCAACTAATGAAAAACTGTTTTTT. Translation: CASSQGSSTNEKLFF.

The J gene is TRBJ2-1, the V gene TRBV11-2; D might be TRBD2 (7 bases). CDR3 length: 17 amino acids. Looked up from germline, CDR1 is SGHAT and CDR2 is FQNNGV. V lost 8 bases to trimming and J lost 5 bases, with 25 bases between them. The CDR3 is CASAPGLGGGRNNEQFF. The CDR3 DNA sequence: TGTGCCAGCGCACCTGGACTAGGGGGGGGGCGTAACAATGAGCAGTTCTTC.

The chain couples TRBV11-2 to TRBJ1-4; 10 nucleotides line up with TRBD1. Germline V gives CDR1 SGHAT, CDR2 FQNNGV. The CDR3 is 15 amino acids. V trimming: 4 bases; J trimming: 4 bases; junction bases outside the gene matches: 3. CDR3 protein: CASSWTGGGNEKLFF. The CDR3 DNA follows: TGTGCCAGCAGCTGGACAGGGGGTGGTAATGAAAAACTGTTTTTT.

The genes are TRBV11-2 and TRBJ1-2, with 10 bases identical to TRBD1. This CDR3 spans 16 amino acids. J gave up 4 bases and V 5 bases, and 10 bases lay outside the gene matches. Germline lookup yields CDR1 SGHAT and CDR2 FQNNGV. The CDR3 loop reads CASSATGTGDLYGYTF. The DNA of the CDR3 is TGTGCCAGCAGCGCGACCGGGACAGGGGACCTCTATGGCTACACCTTC.

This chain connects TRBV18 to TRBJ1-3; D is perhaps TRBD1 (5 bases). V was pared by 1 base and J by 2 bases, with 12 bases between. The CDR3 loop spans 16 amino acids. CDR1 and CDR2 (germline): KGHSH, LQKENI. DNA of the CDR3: TGTGCCAGCTCACCACAGGGGTCGGCCCCTGGAAACACCATATATTTT. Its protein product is CASSPQGSAPGNTIYF.